This T cell receptor beta chain was profiled in a study of blood T cell repertoires in COVID-19. Study background: Spain, Italy and the United States supplied samples that represented acute and convalescent COVID-19.

In the source study's methods: Estimation of nucleated cell counts relied on the amplification of reference gene primers. Profiled with immunoSEQ multiplex PCR; TCRdb holds only in-frame clones, not every one. V and J calls and clone size are those listed in that table; D and trimming were worked out from the DNA. Among approximately 98,000 clones listed, over 75% were seen once. This clone has a handful of counts. Germline CDR1 reads SGHVS; CDR2 reads FQNEAQ. The J segment lost 5 bases and the V segment lost 0 bases, leaving 17 bases of the junction unmatched. The CDR3 extends over 19 amino acids. The rearrangement joins TRBV7-8 to TRBJ2-5; the match to TRBD2 covers 8 bases. Sequenced sample: peripheral blood. The source of this sequence is a human donor in a cohort sampled during active COVID-19. As DNA, the CDR3 is TGTGCCAGCAGCTTAGCCCCCCTGACGGGAGGGAGCCCCAGGGAGACCCAGTACTTC. Amino acid sequence: CASSLAPLTGGSPRETQYF.